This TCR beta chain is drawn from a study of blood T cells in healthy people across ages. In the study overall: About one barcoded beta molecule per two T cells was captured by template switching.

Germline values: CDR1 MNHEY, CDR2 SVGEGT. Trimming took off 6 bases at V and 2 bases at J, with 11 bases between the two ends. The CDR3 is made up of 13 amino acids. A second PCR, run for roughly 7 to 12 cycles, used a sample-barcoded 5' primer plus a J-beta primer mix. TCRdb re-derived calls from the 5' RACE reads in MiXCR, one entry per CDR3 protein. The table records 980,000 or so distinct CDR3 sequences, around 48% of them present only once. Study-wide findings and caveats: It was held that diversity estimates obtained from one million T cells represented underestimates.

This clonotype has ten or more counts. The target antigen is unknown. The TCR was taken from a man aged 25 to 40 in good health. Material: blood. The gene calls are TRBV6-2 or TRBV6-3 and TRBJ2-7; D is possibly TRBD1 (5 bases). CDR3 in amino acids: CASSLTETYEQYF. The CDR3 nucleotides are TGTGCCAGCAGCTTGACAGAAACCTACGAGCAGTACTTC.